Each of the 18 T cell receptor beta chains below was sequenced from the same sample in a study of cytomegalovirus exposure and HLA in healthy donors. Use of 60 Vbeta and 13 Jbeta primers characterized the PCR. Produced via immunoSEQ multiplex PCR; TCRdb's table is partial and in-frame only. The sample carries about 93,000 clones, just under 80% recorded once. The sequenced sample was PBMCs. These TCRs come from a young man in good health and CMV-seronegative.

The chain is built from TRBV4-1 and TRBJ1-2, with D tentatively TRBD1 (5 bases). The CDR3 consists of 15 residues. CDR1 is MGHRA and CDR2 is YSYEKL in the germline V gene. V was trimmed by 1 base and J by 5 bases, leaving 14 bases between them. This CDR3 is CASSQAGRVEYGYTF. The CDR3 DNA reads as TGCGCCAGCAGCCAAGCGGGCAGGGTGGAATATGGCTACACCTTC.

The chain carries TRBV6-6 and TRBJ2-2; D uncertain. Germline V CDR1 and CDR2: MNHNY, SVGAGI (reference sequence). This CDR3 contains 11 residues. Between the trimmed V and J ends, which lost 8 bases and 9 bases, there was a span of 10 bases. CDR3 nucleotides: TGTGCCAGCCTCCAGGTCCGGGAGCTGTTTTTT. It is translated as CASLQVRELFF.

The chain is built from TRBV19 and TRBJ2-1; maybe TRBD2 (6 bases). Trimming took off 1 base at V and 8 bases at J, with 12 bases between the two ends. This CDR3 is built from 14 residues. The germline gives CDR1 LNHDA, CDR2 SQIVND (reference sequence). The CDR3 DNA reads TGTGCCAGTAGTATAGGGACCGGGGGAGATGAGCAGTTCTTC. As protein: CASSIGTGGDEQFF.

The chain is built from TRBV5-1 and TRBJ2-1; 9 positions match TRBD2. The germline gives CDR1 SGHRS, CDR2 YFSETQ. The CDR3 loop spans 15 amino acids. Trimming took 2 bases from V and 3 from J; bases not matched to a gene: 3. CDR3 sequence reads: CASSLSSGVYNEQFF. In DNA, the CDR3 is TGCGCCAGCAGCTTATCTAGCGGGGTCTACAATGAGCAGTTCTTC. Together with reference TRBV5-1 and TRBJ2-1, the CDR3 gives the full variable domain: KAGVTQTPRYLIKTRGQQVTLSCSPISGHRSVSWYQQTPGQGLQFLFEYFSETQRNKGNFPGRFSGRQFSNSRSEMNVSTLELGDSALYLCASSLSSGVYNEQFFGPGTRLTVL.

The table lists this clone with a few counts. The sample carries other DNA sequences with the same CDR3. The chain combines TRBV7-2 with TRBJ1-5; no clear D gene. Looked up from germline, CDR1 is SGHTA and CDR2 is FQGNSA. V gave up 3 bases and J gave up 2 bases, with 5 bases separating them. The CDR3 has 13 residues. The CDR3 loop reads CASSLRGNQPQHF. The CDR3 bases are TGTGCCAGCAGCTTGCGAGGCAATCAGCCCCAGCATTTT.

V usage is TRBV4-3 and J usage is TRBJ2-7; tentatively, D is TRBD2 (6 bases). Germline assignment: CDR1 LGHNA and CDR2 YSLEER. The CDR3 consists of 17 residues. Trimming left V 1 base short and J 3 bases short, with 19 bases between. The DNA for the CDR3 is TGCGCCAGCAGCCAAGTTCCTCACTGGGGGGAAAACTACGAGCAGTACTTC. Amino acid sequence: CASSQVPHWGENYEQYF.

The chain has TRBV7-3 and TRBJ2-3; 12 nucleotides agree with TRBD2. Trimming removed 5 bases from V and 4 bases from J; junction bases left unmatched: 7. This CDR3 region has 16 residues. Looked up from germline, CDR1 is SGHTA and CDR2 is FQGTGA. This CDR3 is CASSPTGTSGSDTQYF. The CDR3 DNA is TGTGCCAGCAGCCCCACCGGGACTAGCGGGTCAGATACGCAGTATTTT.

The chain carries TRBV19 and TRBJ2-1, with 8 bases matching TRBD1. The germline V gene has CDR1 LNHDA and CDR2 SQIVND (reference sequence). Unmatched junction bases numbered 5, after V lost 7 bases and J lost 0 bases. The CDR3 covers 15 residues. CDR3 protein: CASTATGGSYNEQFF. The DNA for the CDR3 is TGTGCCAGTACCGCAACAGGGGGCTCCTACAATGAGCAGTTCTTC.

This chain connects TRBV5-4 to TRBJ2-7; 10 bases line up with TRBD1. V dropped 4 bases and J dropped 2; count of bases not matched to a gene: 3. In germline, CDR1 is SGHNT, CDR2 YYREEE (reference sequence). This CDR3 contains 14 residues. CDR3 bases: TGTGCCAGCAGCGTGACAGGGGGCACCTACGAGCAGTACTTC. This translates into CASSVTGGTYEQYF.

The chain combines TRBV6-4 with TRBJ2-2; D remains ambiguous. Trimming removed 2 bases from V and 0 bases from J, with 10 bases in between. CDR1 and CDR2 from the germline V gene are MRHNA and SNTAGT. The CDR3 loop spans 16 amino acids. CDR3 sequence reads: CASSDLWASNTGELFF. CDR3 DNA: TGTGCCAGCAGTGACCTATGGGCCTCGAACACCGGGGAGCTGTTTTTT.

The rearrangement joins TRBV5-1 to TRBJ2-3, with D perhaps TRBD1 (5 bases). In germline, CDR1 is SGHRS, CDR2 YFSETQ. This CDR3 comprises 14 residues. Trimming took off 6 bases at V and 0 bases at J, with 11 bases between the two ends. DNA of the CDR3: TGCGCCAGCACCCCGACAGATAGCACAGATACGCAGTATTTT. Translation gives CASTPTDSTDTQYF.

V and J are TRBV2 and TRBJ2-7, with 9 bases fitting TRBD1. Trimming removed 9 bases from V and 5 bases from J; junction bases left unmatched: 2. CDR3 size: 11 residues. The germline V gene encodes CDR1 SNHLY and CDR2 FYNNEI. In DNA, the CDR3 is TGTGCCAGGGGGACAGGGAACGAGCAGTACTTC. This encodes CARGTGNEQYF.

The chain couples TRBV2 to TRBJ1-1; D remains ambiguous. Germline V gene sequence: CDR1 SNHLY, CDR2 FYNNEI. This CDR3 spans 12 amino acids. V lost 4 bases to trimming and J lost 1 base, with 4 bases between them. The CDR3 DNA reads TGTGCCAGCAGTGGGCCGAACACTGAAGCTTTCTTT. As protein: CASSGPNTEAFF.

The CDR3: CASSPLGGHTEAFF. CDR3 in DNA: TGCGCCAGCAGCCCGTTGGGGGGGCACACTGAAGCTTTCTTT. J is TRBJ1-1 and V is TRBV5-1, with D perhaps matching TRBD1 (6 bases). CDR3 length: 14 residues. The germline V and J ends were trimmed by 4 bases and 3 bases, with 13 bases remaining between them. Germline V CDR1 and CDR2: SGHRS, YFSETQ.

The CDR3 sequence is CASSPAASGGPQFF. The CDR3 bases are TGTGCCAGCAGCCCAGCGGCTAGCGGGGGCCCGCAGTTCTTC. The genes are TRBV28 and TRBJ2-1; 10 bases line up with TRBD2. The CDR3 has 14 residues. V shed 6 bases, J shed 12 bases, and the junction held 11 bases outside the gene matches. The V gene's germline CDR1 is MDHEN and CDR2 SYDVKM.

The CDR3 here is CASSSRTVQGSGNTIYF. DNA of the CDR3: TGCGCCAGCAGCTCACGGACAGTTCAAGGGTCTGGAAACACCATATATTTT. V and J are TRBV4-1 and TRBJ1-3, with a weak D call TRBD1 (6 bases). The germline V gene has CDR1 MGHRA and CDR2 YSYEKL. Trimming removed 5 bases at V and 1 base at J, with 18 bases between. This CDR3 is built from 17 residues.

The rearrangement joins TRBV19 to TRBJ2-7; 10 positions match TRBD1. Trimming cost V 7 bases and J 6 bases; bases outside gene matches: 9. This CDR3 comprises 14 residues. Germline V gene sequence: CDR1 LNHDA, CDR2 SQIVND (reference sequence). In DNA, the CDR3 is TGTGCCAGTAAGATGGGACAGGGGTTTCCCGAGCAGTACTTC. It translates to CASKMGQGFPEQYF.

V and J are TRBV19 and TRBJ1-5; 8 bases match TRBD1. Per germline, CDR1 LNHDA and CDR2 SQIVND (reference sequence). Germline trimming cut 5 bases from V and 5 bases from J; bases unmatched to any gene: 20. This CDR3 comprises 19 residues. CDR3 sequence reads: CASSSKPGQAAWRYQPQHF. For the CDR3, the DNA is TGTGCCAGTAGTTCGAAGCCGGGACAGGCGGCTTGGAGGTATCAGCCCCAGCATTTT.